Listed here are 8 T cell receptor beta chains from one sample, sequenced in a study of T cells in localized non-small cell lung cancer. TCRdb's table, derived via immunoSEQ multiplex PCR, lists solely in-frame clones and lacks some. The table has fewer than 95,000 clones, under 95% seen once. Sequencing was performed on PBMCs, taken before any cancer treatment. These TCRs come from a woman aged 40 to 75 with stage II squamous cell lung carcinoma.

This clone showed up just once. This chain links TRBV19 with TRBJ1-5; unclear D gene. The CDR3 has 14 amino acids. Germline CDR1 is LNHDA and CDR2 is SQIVND (reference sequence). The ends were cut back, 5 bases at V and 3 bases at J, with 11 bases in the middle. The CDR3: CASSSERPNQPQHF. CDR3 bases: TGTGCCAGTAGTTCGGAACGTCCCAATCAGCCCCAGCATTTT.

The CDR3: CASSLVPGSPPPLHF. The CDR3 DNA reads as TGTGCCAGCAGTTTAGTACCGGGAAGTCCGCCACCCCTCCACTTT. The rearrangement links TRBV27 to TRBJ1-6, with unresolved D. The CDR3 loop spans 15 amino acids. Trimming took off 2 bases at V and 11 bases at J, with 16 bases between the two ends. Germline assignment: CDR1 MNHEY and CDR2 SMNVEV (reference sequence).

The V and J genes are TRBV7-6 and TRBJ2-2; D tentatively reads TRBD1 or TRBD2 (5 bases each). The CDR3 length is 14 residues. V was shortened by 5 bases and J by 4 bases, with 11 bases between the two germline ends. From germline, CDR1 is SGHVS and CDR2 FNYEAQ. The CDR3 nucleotides read TGTGCCAGCAGCGAGGGGCTGAGCACCGGGGAGCTGTTTTTT. This gives the protein CASSEGLSTGELFF.

This chain uses TRBV2 with TRBJ2-3; 7 positions match TRBD2. The CDR3 covers 15 residues. The V segment lost 5 bases and the J segment 5 bases; nucleotides outside the gene matches: 10. Per the germline V gene, CDR1 is SNHLY and CDR2 is FYNNEI. The CDR3 DNA follows: TGTGCCAGCAGTCCGTTGGGGGGGACGAGAGATACGCAGTATTTT. It translates to CASSPLGGTRDTQYF.

This chain links TRBV6-6 with TRBJ2-7; D gene ambiguous. Trimming took off 7 bases at V and 0 bases at J, with 10 bases between the two ends. The CDR3 consists of 13 residues. Germline V gene data show CDR1 as MNHNY and CDR2 as SVGAGI (reference sequence). CDR3 amino acids: CASKKGSSYEQYF. The CDR3 DNA reads TGTGCCAGCAAGAAGGGCAGCTCCTACGAGCAGTACTTC.

This chain links TRBV5-1 with TRBJ1-6; D is perhaps TRBD1 (5 bases). Germline V gives CDR1 SGHRS, CDR2 YFSETQ. The CDR3 covers 14 residues. Trimming took off 1 base at V and 8 bases at J, with 10 bases between the two ends. Here the CDR3 DNA reads TGCGCCAGCAGCTTGCAGGGAAACGATTCACCCCTCCACTTT. The encoded protein is CASSLQGNDSPLHF.

This clone showed up just a few times. V usage is TRBV7-9 and J usage is TRBJ1-5; D is perhaps TRBD1 (5 bases). Germline V gives CDR1 SEHNR, CDR2 FQNEAQ (reference sequence). The CDR3 totals 14 residues. V lost 5 bases, J lost 3 bases, and 11 bases lay in between. The CDR3 here is CASSTDSTNQPQHF. Here the CDR3 DNA reads TGTGCCAGCAGCACAGACAGTACCAATCAGCCCCAGCATTTT.

The V gene is TRBV28, the J gene TRBJ1-1; 9 bases agree with TRBD1. The CDR3 consists of 15 residues. The J segment lost 5 bases and the V segment lost 2 bases, leaving 6 bases of the junction unmatched. The germline V gene has CDR1 MDHEN and CDR2 SYDVKM. DNA of the CDR3: TGTGCCAGCAGTTTAGGGGGACAGGGATTGACTGAAGCTTTCTTT. It specifies CASSLGGQGLTEAFF.